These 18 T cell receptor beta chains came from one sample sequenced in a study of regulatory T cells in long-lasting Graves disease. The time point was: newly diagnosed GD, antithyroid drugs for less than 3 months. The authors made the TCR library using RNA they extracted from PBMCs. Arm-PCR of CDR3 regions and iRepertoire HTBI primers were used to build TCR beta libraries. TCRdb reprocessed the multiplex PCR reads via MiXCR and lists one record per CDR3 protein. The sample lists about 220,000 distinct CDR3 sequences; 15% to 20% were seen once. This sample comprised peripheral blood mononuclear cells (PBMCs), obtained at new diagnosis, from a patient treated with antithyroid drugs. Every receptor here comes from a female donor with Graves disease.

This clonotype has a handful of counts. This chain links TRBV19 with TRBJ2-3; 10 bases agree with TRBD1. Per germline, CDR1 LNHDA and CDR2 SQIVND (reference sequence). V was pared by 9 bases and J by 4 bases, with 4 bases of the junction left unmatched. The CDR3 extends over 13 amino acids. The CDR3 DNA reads TGTGCCAGCCAGGACAGGGGGTCAGATACGCAGTATTTT. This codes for CASQDRGSDTQYF.

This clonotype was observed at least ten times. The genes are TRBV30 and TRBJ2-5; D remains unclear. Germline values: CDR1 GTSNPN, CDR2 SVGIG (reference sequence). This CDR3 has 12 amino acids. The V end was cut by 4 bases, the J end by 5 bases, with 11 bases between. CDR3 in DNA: TGTGCCTGGACCCTAGGCTGGGAGACCCAGTACTTC. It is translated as CAWTLGWETQYF.

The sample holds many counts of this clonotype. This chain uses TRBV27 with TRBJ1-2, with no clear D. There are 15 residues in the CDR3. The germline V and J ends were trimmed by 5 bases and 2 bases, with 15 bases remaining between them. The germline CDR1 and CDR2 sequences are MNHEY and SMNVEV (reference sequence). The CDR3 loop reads CASSPIDQSNYGYTF. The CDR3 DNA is TGTGCCAGCAGTCCTATAGACCAGAGCAACTATGGCTACACCTTC.

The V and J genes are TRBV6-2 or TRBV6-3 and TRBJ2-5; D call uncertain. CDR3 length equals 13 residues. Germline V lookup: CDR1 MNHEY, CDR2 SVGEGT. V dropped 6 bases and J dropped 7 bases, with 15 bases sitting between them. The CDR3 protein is CASSRRVVGTQYF. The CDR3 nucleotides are TGTGCCAGCAGCCGACGGGTAGTGGGGACCCAGTACTTC.

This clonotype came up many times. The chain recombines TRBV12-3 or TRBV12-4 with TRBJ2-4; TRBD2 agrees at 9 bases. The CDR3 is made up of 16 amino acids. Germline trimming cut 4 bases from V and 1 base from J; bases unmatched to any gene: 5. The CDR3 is CASSWGGRAAKNIQYF. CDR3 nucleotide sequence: TGTGCCAGCAGTTGGGGCGGGAGGGCCGCCAAAAACATTCAGTACTTC.

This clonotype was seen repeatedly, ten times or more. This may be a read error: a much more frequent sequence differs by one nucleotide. The CDR3 DNA reads as TGTGCCAGCAACAGGGACAATGAGCAGTTCTTC. It codes for CASNRDNEQFF. V is TRBV7-3 and J is TRBJ2-5, with D possibly TRBD1 on 6 matching bases. The J call may be faulty, since TRBJ2-1 better matches the DNA end. Per the germline V gene, CDR1 is SGHTA and CDR2 is FQGTGA. The CDR3 has 11 amino acids.

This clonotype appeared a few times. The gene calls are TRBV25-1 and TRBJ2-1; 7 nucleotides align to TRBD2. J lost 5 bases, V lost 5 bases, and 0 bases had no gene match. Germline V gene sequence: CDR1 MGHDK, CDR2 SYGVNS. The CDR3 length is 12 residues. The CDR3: CASSSGNNEQFF. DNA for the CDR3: TGTGCCAGCAGTAGCGGGAACAATGAGCAGTTCTTC.

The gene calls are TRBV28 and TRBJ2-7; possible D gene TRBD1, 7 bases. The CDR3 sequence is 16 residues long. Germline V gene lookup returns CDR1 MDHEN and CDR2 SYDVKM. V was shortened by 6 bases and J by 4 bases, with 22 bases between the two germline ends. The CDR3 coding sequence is TGTGCCAGCAGCCCCGCAGGGGAGGCAGGGGGGTACGAGCAGTACTTC. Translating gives CASSPAGEAGGYEQYF.

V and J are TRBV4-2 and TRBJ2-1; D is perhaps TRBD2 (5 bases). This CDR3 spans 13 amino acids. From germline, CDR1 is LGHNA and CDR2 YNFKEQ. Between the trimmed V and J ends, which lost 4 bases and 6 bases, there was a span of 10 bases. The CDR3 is CASSLWETNEQFF. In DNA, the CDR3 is TGTGCCAGCAGCCTATGGGAGACCAATGAGCAGTTCTTC.

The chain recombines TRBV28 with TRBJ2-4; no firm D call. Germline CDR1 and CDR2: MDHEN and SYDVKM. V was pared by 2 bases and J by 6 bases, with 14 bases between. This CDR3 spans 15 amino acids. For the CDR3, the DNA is TGTGCCAGCAGTTTAAAAATCCAAAGGCTAAACATTCAGTACTTC. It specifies CASSLKIQRLNIQYF. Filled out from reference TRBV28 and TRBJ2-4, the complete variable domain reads DVKVTQSSRYLVKRTGEKVFLECVQDMDHENMFWYRQDPGLGLRLIYFSYDVKMKEKGDIPEGYSVSREKKERFSLILESASTNQTSMYLCASSLKIQRLNIQYFGAGTRLSVL.

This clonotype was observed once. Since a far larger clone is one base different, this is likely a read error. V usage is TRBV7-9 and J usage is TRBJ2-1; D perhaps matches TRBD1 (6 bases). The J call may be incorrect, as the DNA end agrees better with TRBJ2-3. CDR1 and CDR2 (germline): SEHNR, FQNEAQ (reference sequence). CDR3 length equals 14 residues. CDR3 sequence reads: CASSLVGDTGTQYF. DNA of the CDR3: TGTGCCAGCAGCTTAGTCGGGGACACAGGTACGCAGTATTTT.

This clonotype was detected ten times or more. The CDR3, as DNA: TGTGCCAGCAGCCACAGCTCTGGAAACACCATATATTTT. It translates to CASSHSSGNTIYF. This rearrangement joins TRBV11-2 to TRBJ1-3; D ambiguous. Trimming took off 5 bases at V and 0 bases at J, with 5 bases between the two ends. CDR3 length equals 13 residues. From germline, CDR1 is SGHAT and CDR2 FQNNGV.

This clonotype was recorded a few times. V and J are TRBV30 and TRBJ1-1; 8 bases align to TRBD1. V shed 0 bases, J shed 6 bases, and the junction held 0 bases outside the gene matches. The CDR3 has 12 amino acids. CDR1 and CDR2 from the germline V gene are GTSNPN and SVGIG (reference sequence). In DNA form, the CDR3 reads TGTGCCTGGAGTGTCAGGGGGCCTGAAGCTTTCTTT. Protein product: CAWSVRGPEAFF.

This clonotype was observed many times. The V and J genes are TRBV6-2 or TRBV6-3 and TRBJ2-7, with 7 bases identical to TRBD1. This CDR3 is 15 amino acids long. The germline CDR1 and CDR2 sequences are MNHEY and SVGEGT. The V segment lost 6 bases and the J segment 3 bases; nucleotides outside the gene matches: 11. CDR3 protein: CASRNSRTGNYEQYF. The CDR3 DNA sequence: TGTGCCAGCAGAAACTCCCGGACAGGAAACTACGAGCAGTACTTC.

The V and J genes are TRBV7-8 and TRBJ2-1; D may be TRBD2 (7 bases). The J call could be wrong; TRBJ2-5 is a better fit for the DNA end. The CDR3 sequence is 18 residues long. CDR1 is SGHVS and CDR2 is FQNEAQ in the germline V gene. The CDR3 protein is CASSLGGEVGGPQETQYF. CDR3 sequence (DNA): TGTGCCAGCAGCTTAGGGGGAGAGGTGGGGGGGCCCCAAGAGACCCAGTACTTC.

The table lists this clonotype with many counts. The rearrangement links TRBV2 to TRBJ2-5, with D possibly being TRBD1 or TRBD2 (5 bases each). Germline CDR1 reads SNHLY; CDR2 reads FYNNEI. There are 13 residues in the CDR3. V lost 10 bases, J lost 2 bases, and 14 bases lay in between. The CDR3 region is CAIRRTRQETQYF. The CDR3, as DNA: TGTGCCATCCGGAGGACAAGACAAGAGACCCAGTACTTC. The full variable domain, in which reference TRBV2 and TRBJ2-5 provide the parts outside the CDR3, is EPEVTQTPSHQVTQMGQEVILRCVPISNHLYFYWYRQILGQKVEFLVSFYNNEISEKSEIFDDQFSVERPDGSNFTLKIRSTKLEDSAMYFCAIRRTRQETQYFGPGTRLLVL.

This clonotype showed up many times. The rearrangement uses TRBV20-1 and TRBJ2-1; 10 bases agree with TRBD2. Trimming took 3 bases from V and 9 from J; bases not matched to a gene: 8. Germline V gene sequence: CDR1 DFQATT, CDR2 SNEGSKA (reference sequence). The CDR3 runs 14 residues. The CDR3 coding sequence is TGCAGTGCTAGCGTCGGGCTAGCGGGAGCTGAGCAGTTCTTC. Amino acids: CSASVGLAGAEQFF.

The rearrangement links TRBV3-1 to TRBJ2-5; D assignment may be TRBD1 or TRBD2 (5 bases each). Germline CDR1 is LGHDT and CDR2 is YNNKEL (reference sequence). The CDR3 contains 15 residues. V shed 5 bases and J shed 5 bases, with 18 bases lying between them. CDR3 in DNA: TGTGCCAGCAGCTCGTCAGTGGGGGAGAGGGAGACCCAGTACTTC. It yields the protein CASSSSVGERETQYF.